The text below deals with one T cell receptor beta chain. V lost 7 bases, J lost 0 bases, and 10 bases lay in between. The CDR3 consists of 14 residues. The V gene's germline CDR1 is WNHNN and CDR2 SYGVQD (reference sequence). Primers for the PCR totalled 60 Vbeta and 13 Jbeta. Clones were sequenced by immunoSEQ multiplex PCR, and TCRdb holds only the in-frame ones, with some missing. The sample lists 150,000 to 160,000 clones, around 79% occurring once. This entry belongs to a study of cytomegalovirus exposure and HLA in healthy donors. This chain uses TRBV10-1 with TRBJ2-1; a weak D match, TRBD2 (6 bases). The source of this sequence is a young man in good health and CMV-seropositive. What was sequenced was PBMCs. CDR3: CASILSGSYNEQFF. CDR3 nucleotide sequence: TGCGCCAGCATCCTTAGCGGCTCCTACAATGAGCAGTTCTTC.